These 27 T cell receptor beta chains originate from one sample sequenced in a study of sequential checkpoint blockade in melanoma. Stated treatment: randomized to nivolumab then ipilimumab (arm A) or the reverse (arm B). Measured with immunoSEQ multiplex PCR; TCRdb has only the in-frame clones, and not every one. The sample yields around 18,000 clones, around four fifths seen once. The material sequenced was CD8+ T cells sorted from blood (inferred from file names), taken from a patient given nivolumab and ipilimumab in sequence. These receptors were taken from a human donor with melanoma.

V usage is TRBV28 and J usage is TRBJ2-5; 7 bases are shared with TRBD2. The V gene end was trimmed by 8 bases and the J gene end by 1 base; junction bases not matched to a gene: 13. The CDR3 sequence is 16 residues long. Per germline, CDR1 MDHEN and CDR2 SYDVKM. Here the CDR3 DNA reads TGTGCCAGCCGTTGTATTCGGGCGGGAGTCCAAGAGACCCAGTACTTC. Protein product: CASRCIRAGVQETQYF.

This chain uses TRBV7-9 with TRBJ1-2; D gene ambiguous. Germline CDR1 and CDR2: SEHNR and FQNEAQ (reference sequence). The V end lost 5 bases, the J end lost 4 bases, and 11 bases lay between the germline ends. The CDR3 runs to 13 residues. CDR3 DNA: TGTGCCAGCAGCCTCGCAGGCCTCTATGGCTACACCTTC. Translation gives CASSLAGLYGYTF.

This chain connects TRBV5-6 to TRBJ2-2; D not certain. Trimming removed 0 bases at V and 4 bases at J, with 4 bases between. Germline CDR1 is SGHDT and CDR2 is YYEEEE. This CDR3 is built from 13 residues. The CDR3 sequence is CASSLVATGELFF. DNA for the CDR3: TGTGCCAGCAGCTTGGTAGCCACCGGGGAGCTGTTTTTT. The full variable domain, rest sourced from reference TRBV5-6 and TRBJ2-2, is DAGVTQSPTHLIKTRGQQVTLRCSPKSGHDTVSWYQQALGQGPQFIFQYYEEEERQRGNFPDRFSGHQFPNYSSELNVNALLLGDSALYLCASSLVATGELFFGEGSRLTVL.

The genes are TRBV6-6 and TRBJ2-7; 9 bases are shared with TRBD2. The V segment lost 6 bases and the J segment 3 bases; nucleotides outside the gene matches: 9. The CDR3 is made up of 15 amino acids. CDR1 is MNHNY, CDR2 SVGAGI, per germline (reference sequence). In nucleotides, the CDR3 is TGTGCCAGCAGCGGCGGGGGGGTGGTTTTCTACGAGCAGTACTTC. It codes for CASSGGGVVFYEQYF.

The CDR3 loop reads CASSVESGRASYEQYF. The DNA for the CDR3 is TGTGCCAGCTCCGTGGAGAGCGGGAGGGCCTCTTACGAGCAGTACTTC. The rearrangement uses TRBV18 and TRBJ2-7, with 10 bases lining up with TRBD2. V was clipped by 6 bases and J by 4 bases; unmatched bases: 12. The CDR3 consists of 16 residues. CDR1 and CDR2 from the germline V gene are KGHSH and LQKENI.

The chain is built from TRBV5-4 and TRBJ2-5; no reliable D call. This CDR3 region has 14 residues. The V gene lost 0 bases and the J gene lost 1 base, with 7 bases spanning the gap. The germline CDR1 and CDR2 sequences are SGHNT and YYREEE (reference sequence). This chain's CDR3 is CASSLDSGQETQYF. CDR3 in DNA: TGTGCCAGCAGCTTGGATTCGGGCCAAGAGACCCAGTACTTC.

The genes are TRBV6-5 and TRBJ2-1, with D tentatively TRBD1 (8 bases). The CDR3 is made up of 15 amino acids. Deletions cut 7 bases from V and 6 bases from J, with 19 bases between. CDR1 MNHEY and CDR2 SVGAGI come from the germline V gene. The CDR3 spells CASTYRGEGFNEQFF. The CDR3 coding sequence is TGTGCCAGCACCTACAGGGGGGAGGGCTTCAATGAGCAGTTCTTC.

The chain combines TRBV7-6 with TRBJ2-2; a possible D gene is TRBD1 (5 bases). Germline V gene lookup returns CDR1 SGHVS and CDR2 FNYEAQ. V lost 1 base and J lost 5, with 14 bases in between. CDR3 length equals 16 residues. The CDR3 nucleotides are TGTGCCAGCAGCTTAGAGGGGTTTGATAGAACCGGGGAGCTGTTTTTT. Amino acid sequence: CASSLEGFDRTGELFF.

The chain carries TRBV10-1 and TRBJ2-2, with D possibly being TRBD2 (6 bases). CDR3 length: 12 amino acids. V was shortened by 7 bases and J by 6 bases, with 9 bases between the two germline ends. Germline V gene lookup returns CDR1 WNHNN and CDR2 SYGVQD (reference sequence). The CDR3 DNA reads TGCGCCAGCAATCCGGGGGCCGGGGAGCTGTTTTTT. Amino acid sequence: CASNPGAGELFF.

This chain joins TRBV11-2 and TRBJ2-7, with D possibly TRBD1 on 5 matching bases. The ends were cut back, 1 base at V and 2 bases at J, with 9 bases in the middle. Germline V gene sequence: CDR1 SGHAT, CDR2 FQNNGV. The CDR3 covers 14 residues. The CDR3 nucleotides are TGTGCCAGCAGCTTAGGACAGCTAACCTACGAGCAGTACTTC. It codes for CASSLGQLTYEQYF.

J is TRBJ2-7 and V is TRBV9, with 9 bases matching TRBD1. The V and J ends lost 4 bases and 3 bases, in that order; junction bases with no gene match: 5. CDR1 is SGDLS, CDR2 YYNGEE, per germline. The CDR3 contains 14 residues. In DNA form, the CDR3 reads TGTGCCAGCAGCCCCGGGACAGGGAGCTACGAGCAGTACTTC. Residues: CASSPGTGSYEQYF. Using reference TRBV9 and TRBJ2-7 for the parts outside the CDR3, the full variable domain is DSGVTQTPKHLITATGQRVTLRCSPRSGDLSVYWYQQSLDQGLQFLIQYYNGEERAKGNILERFSAQQFPDLHSELNLSSLELGDSALYFCASSPGTGSYEQYFGPGTRLTVT.

The chain uses TRBV27 and TRBJ2-1; 7 positions agree with TRBD1. CDR3 length equals 17 residues. CDR1 and CDR2 (germline): MNHEY, SMNVEV (reference sequence). V lost 5 bases and J lost 0; bases outside the gene matches: 10. CDR3 sequence reads: CASSPTPGDSSYNEQFF. The CDR3 DNA follows: TGTGCCAGCAGTCCAACGCCAGGGGACAGCTCCTACAATGAGCAGTTCTTC.

This chain joins TRBV7-9 and TRBJ1-1; D is ambiguous. The V end was cut by 3 bases, the J end by 1 base, with 12 bases between. CDR1 is SEHNR and CDR2 is FQNEAQ in the germline V gene (reference sequence). There are 15 residues in the CDR3. CDR3 coding DNA: TGTGCCAGCAGCTTTGCCCTCCTAAAGAACACTGAAGCTTTCTTT. It is translated as CASSFALLKNTEAFF.

This clone was seen just once. The CDR3 nucleotides read TGTGCCAGCAGTGGGGGACAGGAGAACACCGGGGAGCTGTTTTTT. As protein: CASSGGQENTGELFF. The J gene is TRBJ2-2, the V gene TRBV6-4; 8 bases match TRBD1. After removal of 4 bases from V and 1 base from J, the junction contained 2 bases not matched to a gene. The CDR3 totals 15 residues. The germline CDR1 and CDR2 sequences are MRHNA and SNTAGT.

The chain has TRBV5-1 and TRBJ2-1, with 11 nucleotides matching TRBD2. Germline lookup yields CDR1 SGHRS and CDR2 YFSETQ. The CDR3 has 14 residues. Trimming took 5 bases from V and 10 from J; bases not matched to a gene: 8. CDR3 region: CASRELAGAREQFF. The CDR3 DNA follows: TGCGCCAGCAGAGAACTAGCGGGAGCTCGAGAGCAGTTCTTC.

The rearrangement joins TRBV9 to TRBJ2-1, with 7 bases aligning to TRBD2. The germline CDR1 and CDR2 sequences are SGDLS and YYNGEE. The V gene end was trimmed by 4 bases and the J gene end by 4 bases; junction bases not matched to a gene: 8. This CDR3 region has 15 residues. CDR3 in amino acids: CASSPGLVSYNEQFF. In nucleotides, the CDR3 is TGTGCCAGCAGCCCCGGACTAGTTTCTTACAATGAGCAGTTCTTC.

The V call is TRBV6-1, the J call TRBJ1-6; 7 positions agree with TRBD1. CDR3 length: 12 amino acids. The V gene's germline CDR1 is MNHNS and CDR2 SASEGT. J was trimmed by 14 bases and V by 5 bases; bases with no gene match: 6. This CDR3 reads CASSQTGAALHF. The CDR3 nucleotides read TGTGCCAGCAGTCAAACAGGGGCGGCCCTCCACTTT.

This chain connects TRBV6-1 to TRBJ2-1, with 7 nucleotides matching TRBD1. V shed 3 bases and J 10 bases; nucleotides not matched to a gene: 15. This CDR3 comprises 16 residues. The V gene's germline CDR1 is MNHNS and CDR2 SASEGT. DNA of the CDR3: TGTGCCAGCAGTGACCGTCCGACAGGGTTTGGGAACGAGCAGTTCTTC. Translated: CASSDRPTGFGNEQFF.

This chain links TRBV18 with TRBJ1-5, with D uncertain. The V end was cut by 2 bases, the J end by 0 bases, with 14 bases between. In germline, CDR1 is KGHSH, CDR2 LQKENI. The CDR3 consists of 17 residues. In nucleotides, the CDR3 is TGTGCCAGCTCACCAGAGGAGGGAATTTATAGCAATCAGCCCCAGCATTTT. Protein: CASSPEEGIYSNQPQHF.

This clone was counted ten times or more. V and J are TRBV5-4 and TRBJ1-6; TRBD1 aligns across 10 bases. Germline V CDR1 and CDR2: SGHNT, YYREEE (reference sequence). This CDR3 comprises 17 residues. V trimming: 2 bases; J trimming: 9 bases; junction bases outside the gene matches: 11. CDR3 residues: CASSFHDRQGAGSPLHF. The CDR3 region has the DNA TGTGCCAGCAGCTTCCACGATAGACAGGGGGCAGGTTCACCCCTCCACTTT.

The rearrangement uses TRBV5-1 and TRBJ2-7, with TRBD1 identical over 7 bases. Losses at the gene ends were 3 bases for V and 5 bases for J; bases not matched to a gene: 14. The germline V gene encodes CDR1 SGHRS and CDR2 YFSETQ. This CDR3 comprises 16 residues. This CDR3 is CASSWANRGSSNEQYF. The CDR3 DNA reads as TGCGCCAGCAGCTGGGCTAACAGGGGTTCGTCTAACGAGCAGTACTTC.

This clone was detected a few times. The genes are TRBV6-6 and TRBJ2-7; the D gene is possibly TRBD2 (6 bases). Trimming took 2 bases from V and 2 from J, leaving 13 bases between them. CDR1 and CDR2 (germline): MNHNY, SVGAGI (reference sequence). The CDR3 extends over 15 amino acids. The DNA for the CDR3 is TGTGCCAGCAGTTACCTGGGGACTGACGCCTACGAGCAGTACTTC. Translation gives CASSYLGTDAYEQYF.

The J gene is TRBJ2-1, the V gene TRBV7-9; weak D call: TRBD2 (6 bases). The germline CDR1 and CDR2 sequences are SEHNR and FQNEAQ (reference sequence). The CDR3 length is 12 residues. Trimming left V 3 bases short and J 9 bases short, with 9 bases between. CDR3 DNA: TGTGCCAGCAGCTTCGGGGGACCTGAGCAGTTCTTC. Translation gives CASSFGGPEQFF.

Details on this clone: One end of the junction fails to match germline, which may point to a read error. V usage is TRBV6-5 and J usage is TRBJ2-1, with D tentatively TRBD1 (5 bases). The germline CDR1 and CDR2 sequences are MNHEY and SVGAGI. This CDR3 region has 15 residues. The CDR3 DNA sequence: TGTGCCAGCAGATCACAGGCATACGCCTACACTGAGCAGTTCTTC. Residues: CASRSQAYAYTEQFF.

The rearrangement uses TRBV19 and TRBJ2-1, with TRBD2 matching over 13 bases. CDR1 and CDR2 from the germline V gene are LNHDA and SQIVND (reference sequence). The CDR3 is 13 amino acids. With 6 bases clipped from V and 15 bases from J, the junction kept 8 bases outside the gene matches. CDR3 loop: CASSLGLAGSPFF. The CDR3, as DNA: TGTGCCAGTAGCCTGGGACTAGCGGGGTCGCCGTTCTTC.

The chain couples TRBV19 to TRBJ2-5, with 10 bases identical to TRBD1. CDR3 size: 14 residues. Per the germline V gene, CDR1 is LNHDA and CDR2 is SQIVND (reference sequence). V lost 4 bases, J lost 5 bases, and 4 bases stayed unmatched. The CDR3 sequence is CASSRQGAQETQYF. The CDR3 nucleotides read TGTGCCAGTAGTAGACAGGGGGCCCAGGAGACCCAGTACTTC.

The V and J genes are TRBV7-6 and TRBJ1-1, with 7 positions matching TRBD1. The CDR3 extends over 17 amino acids. J was trimmed by 2 bases and V by 1 base; bases with no gene match: 10. Per the germline V gene, CDR1 is SGHVS and CDR2 is FNYEAQ. The CDR3 DNA follows: TGTGCCAGCAGCTTAGGTCCGGGACAGACTTTCAACACTGAAGCTTTCTTT. Its translation is CASSLGPGQTFNTEAFF. The complete variable domain, with remaining parts taken from reference TRBV7-6 and TRBJ1-1, reads GAGVSQSPRYKVTKRGQDVALRCDPISGHVSLYWYRQALGQGPEFLTYFNYEAQQDKSGLPNDRFSAERPEGSISTLTIQRTEQRDSAMYRCASSLGPGQTFNTEAFFGQGTRLTVV.